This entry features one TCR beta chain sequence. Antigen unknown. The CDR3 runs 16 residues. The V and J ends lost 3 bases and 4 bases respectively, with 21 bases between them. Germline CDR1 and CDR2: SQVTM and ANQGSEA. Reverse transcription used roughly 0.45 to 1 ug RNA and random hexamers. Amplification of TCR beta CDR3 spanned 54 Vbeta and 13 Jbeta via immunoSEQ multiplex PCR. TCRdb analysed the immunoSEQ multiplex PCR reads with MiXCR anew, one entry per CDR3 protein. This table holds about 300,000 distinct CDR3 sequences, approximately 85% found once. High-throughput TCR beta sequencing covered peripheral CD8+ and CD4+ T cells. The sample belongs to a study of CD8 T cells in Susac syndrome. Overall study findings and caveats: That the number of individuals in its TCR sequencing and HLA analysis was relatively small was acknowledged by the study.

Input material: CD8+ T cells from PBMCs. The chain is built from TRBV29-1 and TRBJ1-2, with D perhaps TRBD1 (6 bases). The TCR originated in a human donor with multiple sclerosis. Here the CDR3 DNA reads TGCAGCGTTGAGGGGTTTGAACGGGACATCACCTATGGCTACACCTTC. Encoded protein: CSVEGFERDITYGYTF.